One T cell receptor (beta chain) is described in this entry. The antigen remains unidentified. This CDR3 has 16 residues. The junction had 7 bases not matched to a gene; V was cut back by 2 bases and J by 6 bases. The germline gives CDR1 SEHNR, CDR2 FQNEAQ (reference sequence). Generated by immunoSEQ multiplex PCR, the TCRdb table keeps only in-frame clones and is missing some. The sample carries some 250,000 clones, roughly 90% recorded once. This sample is part of a study of Ad26.COV2.S vaccination and SARS-CoV-2 variants. Treatment reported: some 19 received Ad26.COV2.S at low or high dose, single or two shots; about 5 received placebo; per-sample allocation not given. Collection of the samples took place on day 63 after the first injection of vaccine or placebo. At a Boston site, the person donating was an adult of 18-55 years. Study-wide results and limits: Possibly, TCR breadth and depth analyses underestimated total T cell responses.

The V call is TRBV7-9, the J call TRBJ2-1, with 10 bases aligning to TRBD1. The clonotype comes from a person aged 18-60 years who received the Ad26.COV2.S COVID-19 vaccine or a placebo. The sample consisted of peripheral blood, taken in a trial of Ad26.COV2.S vaccine versus placebo. CDR3 sequence reads: CASSLPRQGAGNEQFF. As DNA, the CDR3 is TGTGCCAGCAGCTTACCTCGACAGGGGGCGGGCAATGAGCAGTTCTTC.